This TCR beta chain was recovered during a study of CD8 T cells in ankylosing spondylitis. Whole-study findings and limits: Reportedly, significant enrichment of disease-linked clones occurred in matched ankylosing spondylitis synovial fluid. In peripheral blood, disease-linked CD8+ clones occurred at relatively low frequencies. Both synovial fluid and blood in reactive arthritis had previously been reported to carry some motif variants. Seven to nine highly homologous variants formed a TCR beta motif that appeared characteristic of ankylosing spondylitis blood.

Generation of TCR beta libraries employed quantitative 5'-RACE incorporating molecular barcodes. TCRdb used MiXCR to reprocess the 5' RACE reads, holding one entry per CDR3 protein. The sample contains 700,000 to 1,000,000 distinct CDR3 sequences, about 10% of which appear only once. This clonotype has more than one count but fewer than ten. The antigen is unknown. The clonotype comes from a male donor with ankylosing spondylitis. The sequenced sample consisted of blood, either unsorted or a sorted T cell fraction (not recorded which).

This CDR3 reads CSVEESGGTDTQYF. The CDR3 DNA reads as TGCAGCGTTGAAGAAAGCGGGGGCACAGATACGCAGTATTTT. This chain links TRBV29-1 with TRBJ2-3; 7 bases are shared with TRBD2. Germline V gene lookup returns CDR1 SQVTM and CDR2 ANQGSEA. The J segment lost 1 base and the V segment lost 0 bases, leaving 1 base of the junction unmatched. The CDR3 is made up of 14 amino acids.